This is a list of T cell receptor beta chains from one sample in a study of T cells in Graves' hyperthyroidism and ophthalmopathy. In TCRdb, the multiplex PCR reads were re-called with MiXCR into one record per CDR3 protein. The data show roughly 750,000 distinct CDR3 sequences, with less than 20% seen just once and over 7.5% held by the top ten. The sequencing input was blood. These receptor sequences come from a man between 18 and 35 years old with Graves' hyperthyroidism. CDR3s include the opening cysteine and the closing phenylalanine or tryptophan. Each record gives: clone size, V gene, D gene, CDR3 length, J gene, CDR3 protein, CDR3 DNA. The D gene is left open where the match is weak. Clone size, where shown, is once, few, many, or a class for clones that have expanded.

>many|TRBV20-1|-|12|TRBJ2-5
CSAEGRSETQYF
TGCAGTGCTGAGGGACGGTCAGAGACCCAGTACTTC
>-|TRBV19|TRBD2|15|TRBJ2-1
CASCRTSGRWVEQFF
TGTGCCAGTTGCCGGACTAGCGGGAGATGGGTTGAGCAGTTCTTC
>many|TRBV20-1|TRBD2|17|TRBJ2-3
CSARDVRTSGNADTQYF
TGCAGTGCTAGAGATGTCCGGACTAGCGGGAACGCAGATACGCAGTATTTT
>-|TRBV6-2/TRBV6-3|TRBD2|17|TRBJ2-1
CASSPSGSGLSYNEQFF
TGTGCCAGCAGTCCTAGCGGGAGCGGCCTCTCCTACAATGAGCAGTTCTTC
>many|TRBV5-1|-|13|TRBJ2-1
CASSKGLNNEQFF
TGCGCCAGCAGCAAGGGACTCAACAATGAGCAGTTCTTC
>-|TRBV7-2|-|15|TRBJ1-2
CASSLAFGENYGYTF
TGTGCCAGCAGCTTAGCTTTCGGTGAGAACTATGGCTACACCTTC
>many|TRBV30|-|12|TRBJ2-7
CACGQLAYEQYF
TGTGCCTGTGGACAATTGGCCTACGAGCAGTACTTC
>-|TRBV2|-|14|TRBJ2-2
CASREEVLSGELFF
TGTGCCAGCAGAGAGGAGGTTTTGTCCGGGGAGCTGTTTTTT
>many|TRBV2|-|12|TRBJ2-7
CASRGQSYEQYF
TGTGCCAGCAGAGGACAGAGCTACGAGCAGTACTTC
>few|TRBV7-9|TRBD1|13|TRBJ2-3
CASSASGQEIQYF
TGTGCCAGCAGCGCTAGTGGACAGGAAATCCAGTATTTT
>-|TRBV9|TRBD1|15|TRBJ1-5
CASSPGQGLHQPQHF
TGTGCCAGCAGCCCGGGACAGGGGCTCCATCAGCCCCAGCATTTT
>-|TRBV29-1|TRBD1|13|TRBJ1-6
CSVRQGPSSPLHF
TGCAGCGTGCGACAGGGTCCTAGTTCACCCCTCCACTTT
>many|TRBV28|-|16|TRBJ2-3
CASSLSRTFSTDTQYF
TGTGCCAGCAGTTTAAGCAGGACATTCAGCACAGATACGCAGTATTTT
>-|TRBV2|-|19|TRBJ2-7
CATISRGGTDITNPYEQYF
TGTGCCACCATCTCCCGGGGAGGGACAGACATTACTAACCCCTACGAGCAGTACTTC
>many|TRBV5-1|-|13|TRBJ1-2
CASSIRRDYGYTF
TGCGCCAGCAGCATTCGACGGGACTATGGCTACACCTTC
>many|TRBV2|TRBD2|16|TRBJ2-7
CASIGLAGDNSYEQYF
TGTGCCAGCATTGGACTAGCGGGAGATAACTCCTACGAGCAGTACTTC
>many|TRBV30|-|12|TRBJ2-7
CAWSPSMDEQYF
TGTGCCTGGAGTCCCTCGATGGACGAGCAGTACTTC
>many|TRBV27|-|16|TRBJ1-2
CASSFGSDPLDYGYTF
TGTGCCAGCAGTTTCGGGTCGGACCCCCTTGACTATGGCTACACCTTC
>few|TRBV4-1|TRBD2|17|TRBJ2-4
CASSQLTSGRTKNIQYF
TGCGCCAGCAGCCAACTGACTAGCGGGAGGACCAAAAACATTCAGTACTTC
>many|TRBV2|-|14|TRBJ1-1
CASSDETANTEAFF
TGTGCCAGCAGTGACGAGACAGCCAACACTGAAGCTTTCTTT
>-|TRBV11-1|-|15|TRBJ1-1
CASSLSFNRVTEAFF
TGTGCCAGCAGCCTATCATTTAACAGGGTAACTGAAGCTTTCTTT
>-|TRBV20-1|-|14|TRBJ1-1
CSAQEGWENTEAFF
TGCAGTGCTCAAGAAGGGTGGGAGAACACTGAAGCTTTCTTT
>many|TRBV30|-|15|TRBJ1-5
CAWSTSGGGNQPQHF
TGTGCCTGGAGTACGTCTGGGGGTGGCAATCAGCCCCAGCATTTT
>-|TRBV12-3/TRBV12-4|TRBD2|16|TRBJ2-1
CASSFFPSGSYNEQFF
TGTGCCAGCAGTTTTTTCCCAAGCGGGAGTTACAATGAGCAGTTCTTC
>many|TRBV15|-|14|TRBJ2-5
CATSQAEYQETQYF
TGTGCCACCAGCCAAGCGGAGTACCAAGAGACCCAGTACTTC
>-|TRBV20-1|TRBD1|14|TRBJ2-7
CSAKGQGPSYEQYF
TGCAGTGCTAAGGGACAGGGGCCCTCCTACGAGCAGTACTTC
>few|TRBV12-3/TRBV12-4|-|14|TRBJ1-2
CASSFSADNYGYTF
TGTGCCAGCAGTTTTTCGGCGGACAACTATGGCTACACCTTC
>-|TRBV20-1|-|15|TRBJ2-1
CSARALGQPYNEQFF
TGCAGTGCTAGAGCCCTCGGACAGCCCTACAATGAGCAGTTCTTC
>many|TRBV28|-|16|TRBJ1-5
CASSLLRRVPNQPQHF
TGTGCCAGCAGTTTACTTCGACGGGTCCCAAATCAGCCCCAGCATTTT
>few|TRBV30|TRBD1|12|TRBJ2-5
CACTGTEETQYF
TGTGCCTGTACCGGGACAGAAGAGACCCAGTACTTC
>many|TRBV6-1|-|14|TRBJ2-7
CASSATGAPYEQYF
TGTGCCAGCAGTGCAACAGGAGCCCCCTACGAGCAGTACTTC
>-|TRBV12-3/TRBV12-4|-|14|TRBJ2-3
CASSFPRLKDTQYF
TGTGCCAGCAGTTTTCCGAGGTTGAAAGATACGCAGTATTTT
>-|TRBV3-1|TRBD1|15|TRBJ2-7
CASSQLTGGSYEQYF
TGTGCCAGCAGCCAACTCACAGGGGGCTCCTACGAGCAGTACTTC
>few|TRBV6-1|TRBD2|16|TRBJ2-2
CASSETSGRAGGELFF
TGTGCCAGCAGTGAGACTAGCGGGAGGGCAGGTGGGGAGCTGTTTTTT
>few|TRBV7-2|-|14|TRBJ2-7
CASSWKGTSYEQYF
TGTGCCAGCAGCTGGAAAGGGACTTCTTACGAGCAGTACTTC